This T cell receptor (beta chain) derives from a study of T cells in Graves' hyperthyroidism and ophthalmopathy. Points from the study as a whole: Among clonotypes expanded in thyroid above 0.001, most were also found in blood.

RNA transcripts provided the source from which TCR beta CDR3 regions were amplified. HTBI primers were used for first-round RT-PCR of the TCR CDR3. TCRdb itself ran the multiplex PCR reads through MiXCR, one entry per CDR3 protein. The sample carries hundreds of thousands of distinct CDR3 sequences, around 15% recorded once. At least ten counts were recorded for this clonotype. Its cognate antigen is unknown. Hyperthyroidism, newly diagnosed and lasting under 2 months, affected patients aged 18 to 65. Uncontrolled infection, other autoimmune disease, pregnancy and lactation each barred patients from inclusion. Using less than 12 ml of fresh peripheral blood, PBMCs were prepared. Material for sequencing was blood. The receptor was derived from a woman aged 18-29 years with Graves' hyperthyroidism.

The CDR3 is CASSRLGGRWGETQYF. CDR3 DNA sequence: TGTGCCAGCAGCCGCCTTGGCGGGAGATGGGGAGAGACCCAGTACTTC. The chain is built from TRBV7-2 and TRBJ2-5, with TRBD2 matching over 7 bases. The CDR3 covers 16 residues. In germline, CDR1 is SGHTA, CDR2 FQGNSA. V shed 5 bases and J 4 bases; nucleotides not matched to a gene: 13.